These 8 T cell receptor beta chains originate from one sample sequenced in a study of blood T cell repertoires in COVID-19. The protocol was immunoSEQ multiplex PCR, while the TCRdb copy is restricted to in-frame clones and leaves out a portion. Seen here are about 15,000 clones, around nine tenths observed once, and the top ten hold approximately 15%. What was sequenced was peripheral blood. These receptors were collected from a human donor with active COVID-19. The donor label of this sample is uncertain.

V gene TRBV5-1 combines with J gene TRBJ1-2; 7 bases map to TRBD1. This CDR3 region has 15 residues. After removal of 3 bases from V and 3 bases from J, the junction contained 8 bases not matched to a gene. Germline CDR1 and CDR2: SGHRS and YFSETQ. CDR3 sequence reads: CASSYRGDRDYGYTF. In nucleotides, the CDR3 is TGCGCCAGCAGCTATAGGGGAGACAGGGACTATGGCTACACCTTC.

J is TRBJ1-5 and V is TRBV3-1 (or the pseudogene TRBV3-2); 9 nucleotides match TRBD1. Germline trimming cut 3 bases from V and 4 bases from J; bases unmatched to any gene: 4. CDR1 and CDR2 (germline): LGHDT, YNNKEL (reference sequence). The CDR3 runs to 15 residues. The CDR3, as DNA: TGTGCCAGCAGCCAGGCGACAGGGGGAAATCAGCCCCAGCATTTT. Protein: CASSQATGGNQPQHF.

The CDR3 is CSVERTGASYTF. DNA of the CDR3: TGCAGCGTTGAAAGGACAGGGGCTAGCTACACCTTC. V usage is TRBV29-1 and J usage is TRBJ1-2, with TRBD1 matching over 9 bases. This CDR3 comprises 12 residues. Germline CDR1 reads SQVTM; CDR2 reads ANQGSEA. The J segment lost 9 bases and the V segment lost 2 bases, leaving 4 bases of the junction unmatched.

This chain uses TRBV27 with TRBJ2-1, with a weak D call TRBD2 (5 bases). This CDR3 has 14 amino acids. V gave up 3 bases and J gave up 4 bases, with 10 bases separating them. CDR1 and CDR2 from the germline V gene are MNHEY and SMNVEV (reference sequence). CDR3 loop: CASSFRGSYNEQFF. CDR3 coding DNA: TGTGCCAGCAGTTTCCGGGGTTCGTACAATGAGCAGTTCTTC.

The rearrangement links TRBV13 to TRBJ1-2; D is perhaps TRBD1 (5 bases). The germline V gene encodes CDR1 PRHDT and CDR2 FYEKMQ (reference sequence). Deletions cut 4 bases from V and 5 bases from J, with 23 bases between. The CDR3 covers 17 residues. CDR3 DNA: TGTGCCAGCAGCTCCTTGCTGGGGGGTGCAGGGAGGTATGGCTACACCTTC. Translation: CASSSLLGGAGRYGYTF.

This chain connects TRBV29-1 to TRBJ2-1; 9 bases align to TRBD1. Germline V gene lookup returns CDR1 SQVTM and CDR2 ANQGSEA. The V segment lost 2 bases and the J segment 1 base; nucleotides outside the gene matches: 6. This CDR3 is built from 16 residues. The CDR3, as DNA: TGCAGCGTTGAACCAGGACAGGGGTCGTCCTACAATGAGCAGTTCTTC. Translation: CSVEPGQGSSYNEQFF.

The J gene is TRBJ2-3, the V gene TRBV19; D is possibly TRBD2 (7 bases). Trimming removed 3 bases at V and 5 bases at J, with 15 bases between. The CDR3 runs 15 residues. Germline V CDR1 and CDR2: LNHDA, SQIVND (reference sequence). The CDR3 loop is CASSIRAGAGDTQYF. The CDR3 DNA reads TGTGCCAGTAGTATTCGTGCGGGGGCTGGAGATACGCAGTATTTT.

The genes are TRBV27 and TRBJ2-7, with 7 bases lining up with TRBD1. This CDR3 comprises 14 residues. Germline-derived CDR1 and CDR2 are MNHEY and SMNVEV (reference sequence). V dropped 5 bases and J dropped 5; count of bases not matched to a gene: 9. CDR3 sequence (DNA): TGTGCCAGCAGTGACAGGGTGTTGAGCAACGAGCAGTACTTC. This encodes CASSDRVLSNEQYF.